This T cell receptor beta chain was retrieved from a study of blood T cells in healthy people across ages. Every donor provided 7.5 to 10 milliliters of peripheral blood. Researchers isolated at least 6 million PBMCs per sample. Germline loops: CDR1 MNHEY, CDR2 SMNVEV (reference sequence). The CDR3 is 19 residues long. V gave up 3 bases and J gave up 9 bases, with 30 bases separating them. Sample-barcoded 5' priming and a J-beta primer mix drove a second PCR of roughly 7 to 11 cycles. TCRdb reprocessed the 5' RACE reads with MiXCR, giving one entry per CDR3 protein. The data show hundreds of thousands of distinct CDR3 sequences, 52% seen once.

The specimen sequenced was blood. V usage is TRBV27 and J usage is TRBJ2-1; D is ambiguous. This receptor was taken from an elderly woman in good health. The CDR3 sequence is CASSFRASRRVAGFSEQFF. CDR3 DNA: TGTGCCAGCAGTTTTAGAGCATCCCGCCGGGTGGCCGGATTCAGTGAGCAGTTCTTC.